Following are 19 T cell receptor beta chains from one sample sequenced in a study of blood T cell repertoires in COVID-19. Assay: immunoSEQ multiplex PCR; the TCRdb copy retains only in-frame clones and omits some. The sample has 69,000 or so clones, approximately 80% seen once; the top ten hold around 9.7%. Sequenced sample: peripheral blood. The receptors shown here come from a woman over 75 with acute or convalescent COVID-19.

This sequence joins TRBV7-9 and TRBJ1-2; D gene ambiguous. The CDR3 contains 12 residues. Germline V gives CDR1 SEHNR, CDR2 FQNEAQ (reference sequence). Trimming removed 4 bases from V and 8 bases from J, with 11 bases in between. In DNA form, the CDR3 reads TGTGCCAGCAGCTCGGACTCTGGGGGCTACACCTTC. As protein: CASSSDSGGYTF.

The V gene is TRBV19, the J gene TRBJ1-6, with TRBD1 identical over 9 bases. Germline values: CDR1 LNHDA, CDR2 SQIVND (reference sequence). This CDR3 comprises 15 residues. Germline trimming cut 0 bases from V and 10 bases from J; bases unmatched to any gene: 4. CDR3 nucleotide sequence: TGTGCCAGTAGTATAGATCAAGGACAGGGGTCACCCCTCCACTTT. It specifies CASSIDQGQGSPLHF.

V usage is TRBV18 and J usage is TRBJ2-7; D is unresolved. Germline CDR1 is KGHSH and CDR2 is LQKENI. This CDR3 comprises 12 residues. With 6 bases removed from V and 3 bases from J, the gap between germline ends came to 9 bases. The CDR3 nucleotides are TGTGCCAGCTCGCCCTCCTACTACGAGCAGTACTTC. As protein: CASSPSYYEQYF.

The genes are TRBV25-1 and TRBJ1-3, with D possibly TRBD1 on 6 matching bases. Trimming stripped 3 bases from V and 0 bases from J, with 15 bases between. Per germline, CDR1 MGHDK and CDR2 SYGVNS. This CDR3 region has 17 residues. The CDR3 loop reads CASSDPQQGLSGNTIYF. DNA of the CDR3: TGTGCCAGCAGTGACCCTCAACAGGGTCTCTCTGGAAACACCATATATTTT.

A few counts support this clone. This chain connects TRBV2 to TRBJ1-2; D gene uncertain. The CDR3 has 13 residues. With 4 bases removed from V and 5 bases from J, the gap between germline ends came to 11 bases. Germline V lookup: CDR1 SNHLY, CDR2 FYNNEI. The CDR3 DNA is TGTGCCAGCAGTGGGGGAGGTAATTATGGCTACACCTTC. Its translation: CASSGGGNYGYTF. The full variable domain, rest sourced from reference TRBV2 and TRBJ1-2, is EPEVTQTPSHQVTQMGQEVILRCVPISNHLYFYWYRQILGQKVEFLVSFYNNEISEKSEIFDDQFSVERPDGSNFTLKIRSTKLEDSAMYFCASSGGGNYGYTFGSGTRLTVV.

The CDR3 here is CASSLAVTGSLDTQYF. The CDR3 nucleotides are TGTGCCAGCAGCTTAGCGGTGACAGGGTCATTAGATACGCAGTATTTT. V gene TRBV7-9 combines with J gene TRBJ2-3; 7 positions agree with TRBD1. Germline lookup yields CDR1 SEHNR and CDR2 FQNEAQ (reference sequence). CDR3 size: 16 residues. V shed 0 bases, J shed 5 bases, and the junction held 8 bases outside the gene matches.

V and J are TRBV19 and TRBJ2-3; D is unclear. Looked up from germline, CDR1 is LNHDA and CDR2 is SQIVND (reference sequence). This CDR3 has 12 residues. The V end lost 6 bases, the J end lost 3 bases, and 7 bases lay between the germline ends. This chain's CDR3 is CASRSMTDTQYF. For the CDR3, the DNA is TGTGCCAGTAGGAGTATGACAGATACGCAGTATTTT. Full variable domain (rest looked up from reference TRBV19 and TRBJ2-3): DGGITQSPKYLFRKEGQNVTLSCEQNLNHDAMYWYRQDPGQGLRLIYYSQIVNDFQKGDIAEGYSVSREKKESFPLTVTSAQKNPTAFYLCASRSMTDTQYFGPGTRLTVL.

The chain recombines TRBV2 with TRBJ2-3, with unresolved D. Germline V lookup: CDR1 SNHLY, CDR2 FYNNEI. The CDR3 sequence is 17 residues long. Trimming stripped 7 bases from V and 1 base from J, with 21 bases between. This CDR3 is CASKKSNSQAGTDTQYF. DNA of the CDR3: TGTGCCAGCAAAAAGTCTAACAGCCAGGCAGGCACAGATACGCAGTATTTT.

This chain joins TRBV10-3 and TRBJ2-1, with a possible D match to TRBD2 (6 bases). This CDR3 is built from 14 residues. V was pared by 11 bases and J by 4 bases, with 18 bases between. CDR1 is ENHRY and CDR2 is SYGVKD in the germline V gene. The CDR3 sequence: CALSVGGEYNEQFF. The DNA for the CDR3 is TGTGCCTTGTCGGTGGGCGGGGAGTACAATGAGCAGTTCTTC.

The chain joins TRBV7-8 to TRBJ1-2, with TRBD1 matching 9 bases. Germline V gene lookup returns CDR1 SGHVS and CDR2 FQNEAQ. The CDR3 has 17 residues. J was trimmed by 5 bases and V by 6 bases; bases with no gene match: 16. CDR3 sequence (DNA): TGTGCCAGCAGTCAAAGCTACGGGACAGGGCGTAGGTATGGCTACACCTTC. Its translation: CASSQSYGTGRRYGYTF.

This rearrangement joins TRBV5-1 to TRBJ1-1; D gene uncertain. Per the germline V gene, CDR1 is SGHRS and CDR2 is YFSETQ. The CDR3 runs to 13 residues. V lost 4 bases and J lost 1, with 8 bases in between. The CDR3 here is CASSLYPNTEAFF. The CDR3 DNA follows: TGCGCCAGCAGCCTCTACCCGAACACTGAAGCTTTCTTT.

This rearrangement joins TRBV7-3 to TRBJ1-5; TRBD1 is a possible D gene (5 bases). The CDR3 has 18 residues. Germline V CDR1 and CDR2: SGHTA, FQGTGA. The ends were cut back, 1 base at V and 9 bases at J, with 25 bases in the middle. The CDR3 reads CASSLMGSRARGNWPQHF. CDR3 sequence (DNA): TGTGCCAGCAGCTTAATGGGGTCCAGGGCTCGTGGCAATTGGCCCCAGCATTTT.

The J gene is TRBJ1-1, the V gene TRBV25-1; D is perhaps TRBD1 (5 bases). V lost 3 bases and J 2 bases, leaving 13 bases between the germline ends. CDR3 size: 15 residues. Germline lookup yields CDR1 MGHDK and CDR2 SYGVNS. As DNA, the CDR3 is TGTGCCAGCAGTGAGGGGAGGGGCGACAACACTGAAGCTTTCTTT. Amino acids: CASSEGRGDNTEAFF.

This clone was seen a handful of times. The chain joins TRBV5-1 to TRBJ1-1; 8 nucleotides align to TRBD1. CDR3 length: 16 residues. The J segment lost 2 bases and the V segment lost 4 bases, leaving 10 bases of the junction unmatched. Germline V gene sequence: CDR1 SGHRS, CDR2 YFSETQ. CDR3 sequence (DNA): TGCGCCAGCAGCGCCCAGGGGGCCCGCGGTAACACTGAAGCTTTCTTT. Translation: CASSAQGARGNTEAFF.

The chain employs TRBV2 and TRBJ1-2; 10 nucleotides agree with TRBD1. The CDR3 spans 16 residues. Trimming cost V 6 bases and J 3 bases; bases outside gene matches: 10. Germline CDR1 is SNHLY and CDR2 is FYNNEI. The CDR3 is CASRALRQGADYGYTF. The CDR3 DNA reads as TGTGCCAGCAGAGCGCTGAGACAGGGGGCGGACTATGGCTACACCTTC.

CDR3 in amino acids: CASSMYPAEEGTEAFF. The CDR3 region has the DNA TGTGCCAGTAGTATGTACCCCGCCGAAGAGGGTACTGAAGCTTTCTTT. This chain links TRBV19 with TRBJ1-1; D is undetermined. V was cut by 3 bases and J by 5 bases, with 19 bases left in between. Per the germline V gene, CDR1 is LNHDA and CDR2 is SQIVND (reference sequence). The CDR3 covers 16 residues.

The gene calls are TRBV5-1 and TRBJ1-2, with 9 bases lining up with TRBD1. The germline CDR1 and CDR2 sequences are SGHRS and YFSETQ. V lost 1 base, J lost 1 base, and 5 bases stayed unmatched. The CDR3 totals 16 residues. The CDR3 here is CASSLWTGEFNYGYTF. The CDR3 DNA is TGCGCCAGCAGCTTGTGGACAGGGGAATTTAACTATGGCTACACCTTC.

This chain links TRBV2 with TRBJ2-3, with 10 bases lining up with TRBD1. Germline CDR1 reads SNHLY; CDR2 reads FYNNEI. V gave up 6 bases and J gave up 5 bases; unmatched junction bases: 11. The CDR3 extends over 16 amino acids. The CDR3 sequence: CASSPPGTGAGDTQYF. For the CDR3, the DNA is TGTGCCAGCAGCCCCCCCGGGACAGGGGCTGGAGATACGCAGTATTTT.

The chain recombines TRBV9 with TRBJ1-6; D is uncertain. CDR1 SGDLS and CDR2 YYNGEE come from the germline V gene. V gave up 0 bases and J gave up 7 bases, with 8 bases separating them. The CDR3 runs 14 residues. The CDR3 coding sequence is TGTGCCAGCAGCGTAGTTCCGGGAAATTCACCCCTCCACTTT. This gives the protein CASSVVPGNSPLHF.